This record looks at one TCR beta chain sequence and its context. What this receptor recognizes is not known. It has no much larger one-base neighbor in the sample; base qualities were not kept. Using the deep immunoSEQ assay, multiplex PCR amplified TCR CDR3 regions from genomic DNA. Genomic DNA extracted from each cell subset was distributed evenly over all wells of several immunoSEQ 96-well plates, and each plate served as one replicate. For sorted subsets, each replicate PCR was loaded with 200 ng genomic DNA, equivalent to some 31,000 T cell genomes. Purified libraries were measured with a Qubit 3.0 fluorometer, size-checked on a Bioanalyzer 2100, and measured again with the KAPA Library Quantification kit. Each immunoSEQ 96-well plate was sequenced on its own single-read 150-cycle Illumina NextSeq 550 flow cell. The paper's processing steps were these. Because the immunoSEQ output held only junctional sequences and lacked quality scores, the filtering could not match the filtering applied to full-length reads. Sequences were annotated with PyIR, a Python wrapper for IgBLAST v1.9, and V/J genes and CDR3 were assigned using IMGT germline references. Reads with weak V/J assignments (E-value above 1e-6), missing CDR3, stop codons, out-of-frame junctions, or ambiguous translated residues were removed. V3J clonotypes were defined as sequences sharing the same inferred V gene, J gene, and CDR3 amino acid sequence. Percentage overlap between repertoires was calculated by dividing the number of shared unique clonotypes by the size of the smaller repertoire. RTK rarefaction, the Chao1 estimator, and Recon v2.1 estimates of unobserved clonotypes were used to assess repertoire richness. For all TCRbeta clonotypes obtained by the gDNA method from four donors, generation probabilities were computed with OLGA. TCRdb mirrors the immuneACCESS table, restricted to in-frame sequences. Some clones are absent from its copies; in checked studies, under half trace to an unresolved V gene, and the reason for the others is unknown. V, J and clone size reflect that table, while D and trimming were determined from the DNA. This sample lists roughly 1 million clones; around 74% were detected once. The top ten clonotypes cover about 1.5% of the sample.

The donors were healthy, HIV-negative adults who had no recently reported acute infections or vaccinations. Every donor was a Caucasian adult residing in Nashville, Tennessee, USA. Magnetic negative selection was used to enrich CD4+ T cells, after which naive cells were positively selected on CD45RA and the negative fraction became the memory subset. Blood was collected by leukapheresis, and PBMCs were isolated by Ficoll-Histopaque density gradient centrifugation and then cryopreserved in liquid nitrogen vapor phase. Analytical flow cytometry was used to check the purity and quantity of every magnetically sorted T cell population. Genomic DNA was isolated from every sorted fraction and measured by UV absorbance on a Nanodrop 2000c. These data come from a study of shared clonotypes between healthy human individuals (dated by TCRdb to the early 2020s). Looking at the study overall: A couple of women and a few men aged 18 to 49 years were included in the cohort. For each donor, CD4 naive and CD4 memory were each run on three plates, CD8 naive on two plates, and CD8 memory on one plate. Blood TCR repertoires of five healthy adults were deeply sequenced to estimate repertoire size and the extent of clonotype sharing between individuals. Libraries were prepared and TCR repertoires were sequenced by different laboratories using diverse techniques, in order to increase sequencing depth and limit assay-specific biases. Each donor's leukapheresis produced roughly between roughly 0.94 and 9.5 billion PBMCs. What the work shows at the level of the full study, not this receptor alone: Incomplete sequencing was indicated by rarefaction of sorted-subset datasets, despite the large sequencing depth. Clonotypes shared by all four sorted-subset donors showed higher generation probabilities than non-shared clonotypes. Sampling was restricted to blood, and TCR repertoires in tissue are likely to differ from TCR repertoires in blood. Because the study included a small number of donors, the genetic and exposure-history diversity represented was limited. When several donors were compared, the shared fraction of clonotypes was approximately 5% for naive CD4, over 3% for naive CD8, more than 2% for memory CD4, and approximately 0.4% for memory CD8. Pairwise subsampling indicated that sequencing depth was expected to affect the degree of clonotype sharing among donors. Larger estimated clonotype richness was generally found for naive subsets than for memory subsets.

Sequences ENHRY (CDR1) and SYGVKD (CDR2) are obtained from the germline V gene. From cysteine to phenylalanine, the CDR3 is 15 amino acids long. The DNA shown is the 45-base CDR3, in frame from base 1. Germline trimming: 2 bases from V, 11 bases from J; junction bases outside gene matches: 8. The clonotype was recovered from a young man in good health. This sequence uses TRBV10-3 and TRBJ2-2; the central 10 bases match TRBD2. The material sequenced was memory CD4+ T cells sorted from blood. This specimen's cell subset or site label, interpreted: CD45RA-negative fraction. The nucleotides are TGTGCCATCAGTGAGGGGGCTAGCGGGAGAGGTGAGCTGTTTTTT. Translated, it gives CAISEGASGRGELFF.